The 22 T cell receptor beta chains in this list originate from one sample, sequenced in a study of shared clonotypes between healthy human individuals. Clones were sequenced by immunoSEQ multiplex PCR, and TCRdb holds only the in-frame ones, with some missing. The data contain about 2,500,000 clones, more than 80% of them singletons. Sequencing input: naive CD4+ T cells sorted from blood. Sample subset: CD45RA+ positively selected. These receptors all come from a man younger than 35 in good health.

This clone was found once. This sequence joins TRBV5-6 and TRBJ2-7; 14 nucleotides align to TRBD2. This CDR3 spans 16 amino acids. CDR1 and CDR2 (germline): SGHDT, YYEEEE. J lost 3 bases, V lost 3 bases, and 5 bases had no gene match. The CDR3 coding sequence is TGTGCCAGCAGCTCGGGACTAGCGGGAGACTACTACGAGCAGTACTTC. Protein: CASSSGLAGDYYEQYF.

The chain combines TRBV5-1 with TRBJ1-5; tentative D call: TRBD1 (6 bases). Germline CDR1 is SGHRS and CDR2 is YFSETQ. The CDR3 length is 15 residues. Trimming removed 0 bases from V and 7 bases from J, with 14 bases in between. The CDR3 nucleotides read TGCGCCAGCAGCTTGGCCGGGGGCGCACCGCAGCCCCAGCATTTT. Translating gives CASSLAGGAPQPQHF.

V usage is TRBV7-9 and J usage is TRBJ2-3; TRBD2 matches 11 bases. This CDR3 spans 12 amino acids. V shed 5 bases and J 9 bases; nucleotides not matched to a gene: 1. Germline lookup yields CDR1 SEHNR and CDR2 FQNEAQ (reference sequence). The chain's CDR3 is CASSTSGGTQYF. The CDR3 DNA sequence: TGTGCCAGCAGCACTAGCGGGGGAACGCAGTATTTT.

The rearrangement links TRBV10-1 to TRBJ2-1; no clear D. The germline CDR1 and CDR2 sequences are WNHNN and SYGVQD (reference sequence). There are 14 residues in the CDR3. The V gene lost 3 bases and the J gene lost 3 bases, with 9 bases spanning the gap. The CDR3 DNA reads TGCGCCAGCAGTGACCAGGATTACTACAATGAGCAGTTCTTC. It is translated as CASSDQDYYNEQFF.

The chain combines TRBV27 with TRBJ2-5, with no clear D. The CDR3 spans 10 residues. Germline V gene data show CDR1 as MNHEY and CDR2 as SMNVEV (reference sequence). V was trimmed by 7 bases and J by 6 bases, leaving 6 bases between them. The CDR3 nucleotides are TGTGCCAGCATCGTAAAGACCCAGTACTTC. Residues: CASIVKTQYF.

The chain is built from TRBV6-1 and TRBJ1-2, with D possibly being TRBD1 (5 bases). From germline, CDR1 is MNHNS and CDR2 SASEGT. The CDR3 consists of 14 residues. The V gene lost 3 bases and the J gene lost 4 bases, with 12 bases spanning the gap. The CDR3 nucleotides read TGTGCCAGCAGTGATGGGCCAGGGATCTATGGCTACACCTTC. Amino acid sequence: CASSDGPGIYGYTF.

The J gene is TRBJ2-1, the V gene TRBV25-1, with TRBD1 as a possible D gene (6 bases). Per germline, CDR1 MGHDK and CDR2 SYGVNS. Deletions cut 5 bases from V and 7 bases from J, with 18 bases between. This CDR3 has 15 amino acids. The chain's CDR3 is CASSWKQGVGNEQFF. The CDR3 nucleotides read TGTGCCAGCAGTTGGAAACAGGGAGTAGGGAATGAGCAGTTCTTC.

The table lists this clone with a count of one. The rearrangement links TRBV27 to TRBJ2-2; 7 positions agree with TRBD2. The V gene end was trimmed by 2 bases and the J gene end by 5 bases; junction bases not matched to a gene: 5. The V gene's germline CDR1 is MNHEY and CDR2 SMNVEV (reference sequence). The CDR3 contains 15 residues. The CDR3 coding sequence is TGTGCCAGCAGTTTAGCGGGGAGGGCAACCGGGGAGCTGTTTTTT. As protein: CASSLAGRATGELFF.

The CDR3 coding sequence is TGTGCCAGCAGCTTGGCCAGGGTCAATCAGCCCCAGCATTTT. Its translation is CASSLARVNQPQHF. V usage is TRBV5-5 and J usage is TRBJ1-5; possibly TRBD1 for D (5 bases). V was cut by 0 bases and J by 3 bases, with 7 bases left in between. CDR1 is SGHKS, CDR2 YYEKEE, per germline (reference sequence). CDR3 size: 14 residues.

The CDR3: CASGLGSRDRGLLNSGNTIYF. CDR3 nucleotides: TGTGCTAGTGGTTTGGGGTCCCGGGACAGGGGACTTCTGAACTCTGGAAACACCATATATTTT. This rearrangement joins TRBV12-5 to TRBJ1-3; the match to TRBD1 covers 10 bases. CDR3 length equals 21 residues. J lost 0 bases, V lost 1 base, and 15 bases had no gene match. The germline V gene has CDR1 LGHNT and CDR2 FRNRAP.

This clone was seen more than once but under ten times. The chain employs TRBV30 and TRBJ1-1, with D tentatively TRBD1 (5 bases). Germline V lookup: CDR1 GTSNPN, CDR2 SVGIG (reference sequence). V was pared by 3 bases and J by 5 bases, with 13 bases between. The CDR3 has 13 amino acids. The CDR3 here is CAWRNGGGTEAFF. The CDR3 bases are TGTGCCTGGAGGAATGGGGGAGGGACTGAAGCTTTCTTT.

In its sample, this clone was seen once. Additional DNA sequences in this sample encode the identical CDR3. The V and J genes are TRBV20-1 and TRBJ1-3; D uncertain. The CDR3 covers 11 residues. V lost 6 bases and J lost 1, with 4 bases in between. Germline V gene sequence: CDR1 DFQATT, CDR2 SNEGSKA (reference sequence). The CDR3 region is CSAISGNTIYF. Here the CDR3 DNA reads TGCAGTGCAATATCTGGAAACACCATATATTTT.

The rearrangement uses TRBV6-5 and TRBJ2-3; D is unclear. Germline-derived CDR1 and CDR2 are MNHEY and SVGAGI. With 4 bases removed from V and 3 bases from J, the gap between germline ends came to 11 bases. This CDR3 region has 14 residues. The CDR3 region is CASSLQPRTDTQYF. Written as DNA, the CDR3 is TGTGCCAGCAGTTTACAACCCAGGACAGATACGCAGTATTTT.

The J gene is TRBJ2-3, the V gene TRBV5-1; TRBD1 matches at 9 bases. Germline trimming cut 4 bases from V and 4 bases from J; bases unmatched to any gene: 7. The germline gives CDR1 SGHRS, CDR2 YFSETQ. The length of the CDR3 is 15 residues. The CDR3: CASSPRDRASDTQYF. The CDR3 bases are TGCGCCAGCAGCCCCCGGGACAGGGCCTCAGATACGCAGTATTTT.

This chain links TRBV18 with TRBJ1-6; the D is unclear. V lost 3 bases and J 0 bases, leaving 12 bases between the germline ends. The CDR3 totals 17 residues. Germline CDR1 is KGHSH and CDR2 is LQKENI. The CDR3 here is CASSPLGESSYNSPLHF. The DNA of the CDR3 is TGTGCCAGCTCACCTCTTGGGGAGAGCTCCTATAATTCACCCCTCCACTTT.

The chain links TRBV10-3 to TRBJ2-1, with 9 nucleotides matching TRBD1. The CDR3 covers 12 residues. CDR1 and CDR2 (germline): ENHRY, SYGVKD. Trimming at V came to 7 bases and at J to 6 bases, leaving 1 base not matched to a gene. DNA for the CDR3: TGTGCCATCAAGACAGGGGGCAATGAGCAGTTCTTC. Protein product: CAIKTGGNEQFF.

This clone appeared a single time. The chain links TRBV5-1 to TRBJ1-6; 9 nucleotides align to TRBD1. J lost 9 bases, V lost 1 base, and 5 bases had no gene match. The CDR3 has 15 amino acids. The germline V gene encodes CDR1 SGHRS and CDR2 YFSETQ. This CDR3 is CASSLSGQGRSPLHF. In DNA form, the CDR3 reads TGCGCCAGCAGCTTGTCGGGACAGGGACGTTCACCCCTCCACTTT.

This chain links TRBV5-4 with TRBJ2-1; 10 bases map to TRBD2. Looked up from germline, CDR1 is SGHNT and CDR2 is YYREEE (reference sequence). This CDR3 contains 15 residues. Trimming removed 9 bases from V and 6 bases from J; junction bases left unmatched: 12. For the CDR3, the DNA is TGTGCCACCCTTTCTTTAGCGGGAGGCTCCAATGAGCAGTTCTTC. Its translation is CATLSLAGGSNEQFF.

The V gene is TRBV5-6, the J gene TRBJ2-4; D may be TRBD1 or TRBD2 (6 bases each). Trimming left V 3 bases short and J 6 bases short, with 16 bases between. Looked up from germline, CDR1 is SGHDT and CDR2 is YYEEEE. There are 15 residues in the CDR3. CDR3 coding DNA: TGTGCCAGCAGCTACGGACAGTGGGGGGCAAACATTCAGTACTTC. Its translation is CASSYGQWGANIQYF.

The chain carries TRBV9 and TRBJ1-3; TRBD1 matches at 7 bases. Germline V CDR1 and CDR2: SGDLS, YYNGEE. This CDR3 contains 16 residues. V shed 4 bases and J 8 bases; nucleotides not matched to a gene: 15. Here the CDR3 reads CASSLSPGTAGDTIYF. CDR3 nucleotide sequence: TGTGCCAGCAGCCTCTCGCCCGGGACAGCCGGCGACACCATATATTTT.

The chain links TRBV5-1 to TRBJ1-1; 7 nucleotides agree with TRBD1. Germline CDR1 reads SGHRS; CDR2 reads YFSETQ. Unmatched junction bases numbered 9, after V lost 3 bases and J lost 1 base. The CDR3 is 16 residues long. CDR3 DNA: TGCGCCAGCAGCTCGCTGGGACAGCAACAGAACACTGAAGCTTTCTTT. Translation gives CASSSLGQQQNTEAFF.

This clone was picked up a small number of times. This specimen includes other DNA sequences encoding the same CDR3. This rearrangement joins TRBV18 to TRBJ1-2; D may be TRBD1 (6 bases). Germline-derived CDR1 and CDR2 are KGHSH and LQKENI. CDR3 length: 14 residues. Trimming left V 0 bases short and J 4 bases short, with 9 bases between. The CDR3 DNA is TGTGCCAGCTCACCACCGGGACAACCCTATGGCTACACCTTC. Its translation is CASSPPGQPYGYTF.